The 16 T cell receptor beta chains below all came from one sample that was sequenced in a study of blood T cell repertoires in COVID-19. Profiling relied on immunoSEQ multiplex PCR, and the TCRdb table lists in-frame clones only, not all of them. The sample gives around 160,000 clones, over 75% of which show up once; about 8% is in the top ten. Sequences were obtained from peripheral blood. These receptors all come from a woman in her fifties or sixties with COVID-19, enrolled during active disease.

This clone was counted only a few times. The chain joins TRBV11-2 to TRBJ1-1; 10 nucleotides match TRBD1. The CDR3 consists of 14 residues. CDR1 and CDR2 (germline): SGHAT, FQNNGV. V lost 2 bases and J lost 8; bases outside the gene matches: 5. The CDR3 DNA is TGTGCCAGCAGCTTATCCGGGACAGGGGCGGAAGCTTTCTTT. Protein: CASSLSGTGAEAFF. The whole variable domain, filled in from reference TRBV11-2 and TRBJ1-1, reads EAGVAQSPRYKIIEKRQSVAFWCNPISGHATLYWYQQILGQGPKLLIQFQNNGVVDDSQLPKDRFSAERLKGVDSTLKIQPAKLEDSAVYLCASSLSGTGAEAFFGQGTRLTVV.

The V gene is TRBV7-8, the J gene TRBJ1-3, with 7 nucleotides matching TRBD1. The V and J ends lost 3 bases and 0 bases, in that order; junction bases with no gene match: 5. Germline values: CDR1 SGHVS, CDR2 FQNEAQ. CDR3 length: 16 amino acids. For the CDR3, the DNA is TGTGCCAGCAGCTTTTTACAGGGGTTCTCTGGAAACACCATATATTTT. Its protein product is CASSFLQGFSGNTIYF.

This rearrangement joins TRBV30 to TRBJ2-2; the match to TRBD1 covers 8 bases. The CDR3 is made up of 14 amino acids. Germline values: CDR1 GTSNPN, CDR2 SVGIG (reference sequence). J gave up 4 bases and V 2 bases, and 3 bases lay outside the gene matches. Here the CDR3 DNA reads TGTGCCTGGAGTCGGGGACAGGCCACCGGGGAGCTGTTTTTT. This gives the protein CAWSRGQATGELFF.

The chain is built from TRBV15 and TRBJ2-7; 10 nucleotides align to TRBD1. Trimming cost V 8 bases and J 4 bases; bases outside gene matches: 2. The CDR3 covers 12 residues. From germline, CDR1 is LNHNV and CDR2 YYDKDF (reference sequence). CDR3 amino acids: CATRQGAYEQYF. In DNA form, the CDR3 reads TGTGCCACCCGACAGGGGGCTTACGAGCAGTACTTC.

The rearrangement joins TRBV18 to TRBJ2-1; possibly TRBD1 for D (5 bases). The germline V and J ends were trimmed by 3 bases and 5 bases, with 8 bases remaining between them. The germline gives CDR1 KGHSH, CDR2 LQKENI. This CDR3 has 13 amino acids. This CDR3 reads CASSPGPNNEQFF. The CDR3, as DNA: TGTGCCAGCTCACCGGGGCCTAACAATGAGCAGTTCTTC.

The chain employs TRBV28 and TRBJ2-1; D is perhaps TRBD2 (5 bases). The V and J ends lost 6 bases and 3 bases respectively, with 12 bases between them. The germline gives CDR1 MDHEN, CDR2 SYDVKM. The CDR3 runs 14 residues. The CDR3 sequence is CASRGAVNYNEQFF. Written as DNA, the CDR3 is TGTGCCAGCAGAGGAGCGGTTAACTACAATGAGCAGTTCTTC.

The chain couples TRBV7-9 to TRBJ2-2; 9 bases align to TRBD1. Losses at the gene ends were 6 bases for V and 5 bases for J; bases not matched to a gene: 4. CDR1 is SEHNR and CDR2 is FQNEAQ in the germline V gene (reference sequence). CDR3 size: 14 residues. The CDR3: CASSPGQGTGELFF. The CDR3 nucleotides read TGTGCCAGCAGTCCGGGACAGGGAACCGGGGAGCTGTTTTTT.

This clone showed up just a few times. V is TRBV6-5 and J is TRBJ1-1, with TRBD1 matching over 7 bases. Trimming cost V 4 bases and J 6 bases; bases outside gene matches: 14. This CDR3 has 16 residues. Germline values: CDR1 MNHEY, CDR2 SVGAGI. CDR3 sequence (DNA): TGTGCCAGCAGTTCCTTACAGGGGAAGACGATAGCTGAAGCTTTCTTT. It translates to CASSSLQGKTIAEAFF.

This clone was found a few times. J is TRBJ2-2 and V is TRBV7-2, with TRBD1 as a possible D gene (5 bases). The germline V gene encodes CDR1 SGHTA and CDR2 FQGNSA. The CDR3 consists of 13 residues. Trimming took 3 bases from V and 7 from J, leaving 9 bases between them. CDR3 loop: CASSFDRNGELFF. The CDR3 DNA follows: TGTGCCAGCAGCTTCGACAGAAACGGGGAGCTGTTTTTT.

The chain recombines TRBV29-1 with TRBJ1-1; D is unclear. This CDR3 is 10 amino acids long. From germline, CDR1 is SQVTM and CDR2 ANQGSEA. V was pared by 1 base and J by 6 bases, with 3 bases between. CDR3 loop: CSVEASEAFF. Written as DNA, the CDR3 is TGCAGCGTTGAAGCCTCTGAAGCTTTCTTT.

This clone was observed once. The chain links TRBV7-6 to TRBJ2-1; 10 nucleotides line up with TRBD1. The CDR3 length is 17 residues. The V and J ends lost 0 bases and 2 bases, in that order; junction bases with no gene match: 4. The V gene's germline CDR1 is SGHVS and CDR2 FNYEAQ. The CDR3 DNA reads TGTGCCAGCAGCTTAGCCCCGACAGGGGGCACCTACAATGAGCAGTTCTTC. It is translated as CASSLAPTGGTYNEQFF.

V is TRBV9 and J is TRBJ2-5; 8 bases line up with TRBD2. This CDR3 spans 15 amino acids. The J segment lost 3 bases and the V segment lost 4 bases, leaving 8 bases of the junction unmatched. Germline CDR1 reads SGDLS; CDR2 reads YYNGEE. The CDR3 nucleotides are TGTGCCAGCAGCCCCCGAGTCGGGAGGGAAGAGACCCAGTACTTC. Protein: CASSPRVGREETQYF.

V and J are TRBV18 and TRBJ1-6; D is unresolved. From germline, CDR1 is KGHSH and CDR2 LQKENI. This CDR3 has 16 amino acids. V was cut by 0 bases and J by 7 bases, with 13 bases left in between. The CDR3 bases are TGTGCCAGCTCACCACCTGGAGCAGTCCTCAATTCACCCCTCCACTTT. Protein: CASSPPGAVLNSPLHF.

This clone was picked up one time. This chain joins TRBV7-3 and TRBJ2-7, with 7 bases that match TRBD1. Germline V gene sequence: CDR1 SGHTA, CDR2 FQGTGA. With V trimmed by 0 bases and J by 8 bases, 4 bases remained unmatched. The CDR3 is made up of 13 amino acids. The CDR3 DNA reads as TGTGCCAGCAGCTTAACCGGACAGGTCCAGCAGTACTTC. This translates into CASSLTGQVQQYF.

The V call is TRBV13, the J call TRBJ2-2, with D hard to call. The V gene's germline CDR1 is PRHDT and CDR2 FYEKMQ (reference sequence). Trimming took off 3 bases at V and 8 bases at J, with 16 bases between the two ends. This CDR3 has 15 amino acids. The CDR3 region is CASSLKEVSFGELFF. In DNA, the CDR3 is TGTGCCAGCAGCTTGAAAGAAGTCAGTTTTGGGGAGCTGTTTTTT.

V is TRBV20-1 and J is TRBJ1-6, with a weak D call TRBD1 (5 bases). With 5 bases removed from V and 8 bases from J, the gap between germline ends came to 7 bases. The CDR3 loop spans 11 amino acids. Germline assignment: CDR1 DFQATT and CDR2 SNEGSKA (reference sequence). The CDR3 region is CSAQQDSPLHF. The CDR3 nucleotides are TGCAGTGCTCAACAGGATTCACCCCTCCACTTT.